This T cell receptor (beta chain) was identified during a study of cytotoxic CD8 clonotypes in ibrutinib-treated CLL. This clone was observed a handful of times. The antigen is undetermined. This CDR3 comprises 20 residues. Per the germline V gene, CDR1 is SGHRS and CDR2 is YFSETQ. The V segment lost 3 bases and the J segment 3 bases; nucleotides outside the gene matches: 17. Some clones are missing from TCRdb's copy, which holds only in-frame ones; the method was immunoSEQ multiplex PCR. The profile shows about 40,000 clones, about 70% of them singletons. General study results and limits: Starting clonality was above that of age-matched healthy donors and tracked circulating CD8+ T-cell counts.

The clonotype was recovered from a human donor with chronic lymphocytic leukemia. The sample consisted of PBMCs, taken at disease progression, from a patient treated with ibrutinib. This chain connects TRBV5-1 to TRBJ2-4; TRBD2 matches 11 bases. CDR3 amino acids: CASSSRPGLADHSGKNIQYF. CDR3 DNA sequence: TGCGCCAGCAGCTCAAGACCGGGACTAGCGGACCATAGCGGCAAAAACATTCAGTACTTC.